What follows are 12 T cell receptor beta chains derived from one specimen sequenced in a study of OX40 agonist ivuxolimab in advanced cancers. Measured with immunoSEQ multiplex PCR; TCRdb has only the in-frame clones, and not every one. The sample includes about 42,000 clones, approximately 78% seen only once; the top ten take roughly 2.5%. Sequencing was performed on CD4+ or CD8+ T cells sorted from blood, taken in a trial of the OX40 agonist ivuxolimab. The receptors were gathered from an adult with an advanced solid tumor such as melanoma, head and neck, liver or kidney cancer.

The chain couples TRBV2 to TRBJ2-1; 9 bases match TRBD2. The CDR3 runs to 15 residues. In germline, CDR1 is SNHLY, CDR2 FYNNEI. V shed 7 bases and J 7 bases; nucleotides not matched to a gene: 11. CDR3 amino acids: CASKVGGAGGNEQFF. The CDR3 DNA reads TGTGCCAGCAAGGTCGGGGGAGCGGGAGGTAATGAGCAGTTCTTC.

V and J are TRBV5-6 and TRBJ2-5, with 9 nucleotides matching TRBD2. V dropped 9 bases and J dropped 3; count of bases not matched to a gene: 12. Germline-derived CDR1 and CDR2 are SGHDT and YYEEEE. The CDR3 extends over 15 amino acids. DNA of the CDR3: TGTGCCACCACAGAGGTAGCGGGAGCGGAAGAGACCCAGTACTTC. Translated: CATTEVAGAEETQYF.

This clone was seen a single time. The V and J genes are TRBV7-6 and TRBJ2-5; no clear D. The CDR3 has 15 amino acids. Between the trimmed V and J ends, which lost 1 base and 1 base, there was a span of 10 bases. Germline values: CDR1 SGHVS, CDR2 FNYEAQ. This CDR3 is CASSLGDVAQETQYF. In DNA, the CDR3 is TGTGCCAGCAGCTTAGGAGATGTAGCCCAAGAGACCCAGTACTTC. Supplemented by reference TRBV7-6 and TRBJ2-5, the full variable domain reads GAGVSQSPRYKVTKRGQDVALRCDPISGHVSLYWYRQALGQGPEFLTYFNYEAQQDKSGLPNDRFSAERPEGSISTLTIQRTEQRDSAMYRCASSLGDVAQETQYFGPGTRLLVL.

This clone came up once. The chain joins TRBV28 to TRBJ1-2; TRBD1 agrees at 8 bases. Trimming cost V 0 bases and J 6 bases; bases outside gene matches: 6. Germline-derived CDR1 and CDR2 are MDHEN and SYDVKM. The CDR3 totals 15 residues. CDR3: CASSLWGTGGDGYTF. CDR3 DNA: TGTGCCAGCAGTTTATGGGGAACAGGGGGGGATGGCTACACCTTC.

The chain is built from TRBV5-1 and TRBJ2-7; 9 nucleotides align to TRBD1. CDR1 is SGHRS and CDR2 is YFSETQ in the germline V gene. CDR3 length equals 15 residues. The V gene end was trimmed by 1 base and the J gene end by 2 bases; junction bases not matched to a gene: 4. CDR3 residues: CASSLLGQGPYEQYF. The CDR3 DNA reads TGCGCCAGCAGCTTGTTGGGACAGGGCCCCTACGAGCAGTACTTC.

This sequence joins TRBV11-2 and TRBJ2-1; D is possibly TRBD1 (5 bases). Germline lookup yields CDR1 SGHAT and CDR2 FQNNGV. CDR3 length: 14 amino acids. V was shortened by 2 bases and J by 5 bases, with 10 bases between the two germline ends. Here the CDR3 DNA reads TGTGCCAGCAGCTTAAGGCAGGGTGACAATGAGCAGTTCTTC. The encoded protein is CASSLRQGDNEQFF. Drawing the rest from reference TRBV11-2 and TRBJ2-1, the complete variable domain is EAGVAQSPRYKIIEKRQSVAFWCNPISGHATLYWYQQILGQGPKLLIQFQNNGVVDDSQLPKDRFSAERLKGVDSTLKIQPAKLEDSAVYLCASSLRQGDNEQFFGPGTRLTVL.

The chain recombines TRBV5-1 with TRBJ2-7; the match to TRBD2 covers 11 bases. CDR3 length equals 17 residues. The junction had 9 bases not matched to a gene; V was cut back by 4 bases and J by 0 bases. The germline V gene encodes CDR1 SGHRS and CDR2 YFSETQ. CDR3 loop: CASSVGTSGQSSYEQYV. The CDR3 DNA sequence: TGCGCCAGCAGCGTCGGGACTAGCGGCCAGAGCTCCTACGAGCAGTACGTC.

This chain connects TRBV5-1 to TRBJ2-7; D unresolved. Germline loops: CDR1 SGHRS, CDR2 YFSETQ. Trimming removed 2 bases at V and 0 bases at J, with 12 bases between. The CDR3 spans 15 residues. The CDR3 sequence: CASSLDGSSSYEQYF. The CDR3 DNA is TGCGCCAGCAGCTTAGATGGAAGTAGCTCCTACGAGCAGTACTTC.

CDR3 in DNA: TGTGCCAGCAGCTTAGCGTTGGCAGGGGGAGGTGTCGGGGAGCTGTTTTTT. This encodes CASSLALAGGGVGELFF. This chain links TRBV11-3 with TRBJ2-2, with D tentatively TRBD1 (7 bases). The V gene lost 1 base and the J gene lost 7 bases, with 19 bases spanning the gap. Germline V gives CDR1 SGHNT, CDR2 YENEEA. The CDR3 sequence is 17 residues long.

The chain has TRBV5-8 and TRBJ2-7, with D hard to call. The CDR3 is made up of 12 amino acids. Trimming shortened V by 2 bases and J by 7 bases, and 10 bases separated the two germline ends. Germline loops: CDR1 SGHTS, CDR2 YDEGEE. This CDR3 is CASSLGTWEQYF. CDR3 bases: TGTGCCAGCAGCTTAGGAACATGGGAGCAGTACTTC.

V and J are TRBV7-2 and TRBJ2-3, with 8 nucleotides matching TRBD1. The CDR3 runs to 15 residues. Looked up from germline, CDR1 is SGHTA and CDR2 is FQGNSA. The ends lost 2 bases at V and 5 bases at J; junction bases unmatched: 6. Here the CDR3 reads CASSLQRTGLDTQYF. Here the CDR3 DNA reads TGTGCCAGCAGCTTACAAAGGACAGGGCTAGATACGCAGTATTTT.

The chain uses TRBV18 and TRBJ1-3; D is unresolved. CDR1 is KGHSH, CDR2 LQKENI, per germline. This CDR3 region has 12 residues. The V gene lost 6 bases and the J gene lost 3 bases, with 6 bases spanning the gap. CDR3 residues: CASSTLGNTIYF. Here the CDR3 DNA reads TGTGCCAGCTCTACGCTTGGAAACACCATATATTTT.